This entry is about one TCR beta chain. Antigen: not known. V dropped 1 base and J dropped 6 bases, with 15 bases sitting between them. The CDR3 runs 15 residues. Germline lookup yields CDR1 SGHTA and CDR2 FQGNSA. At the Johns Hopkins FTIC core, DNA taken from cultured CD4+ T cells was sequenced by way of the Oncomine TCR Beta short-read assay. TCRdb ran MiXCR on the PCR reads and lists one entry per CDR3 protein. The sample shows about 20,000 distinct CDR3 sequences, 43% of them seen only once. These data belong to a study of vaccination and CD4 T cells after COVID-19. Study conclusions and caveats: Post-vaccination reactive clonotypes (median around 40) did not differ significantly from post-infection (roughly 21).

The sample's treatment: approximately nine-day PBMC culture with coronavirus spike peptide pools or control peptides (ViraFEST assay). The sequencing here drew on CD4+ T cells from blood, cultured in vitro, taken after SARS-CoV-2 vaccination. The receptor was isolated from a human donor who had recovered from COVID-19. This chain links TRBV7-2 with TRBJ1-2, with TRBD1 as a possible D gene (5 bases). The CDR3 is CASSLDLRGRDGYTF. The CDR3 DNA sequence: TGTGCCAGCAGCTTAGACCTTAGGGGTCGGGATGGCTACACCTTC.